A selection of T cell receptor beta chains follows, all from one sample in a study of blood T cell repertoires in COVID-19. This table comes from immunoSEQ multiplex PCR, and its TCRdb copy is limited to in-frame clones, with some not included. The sample contains a few hundred thousand clones, less than 85% of which appear only once. Sequenced sample: peripheral blood. These receptors originate from a man in his sixties who had recovered from COVID-19. The CDR3 runs from the conserved cysteine through the conserved F or W. Each record gives: V gene, D gene, clone size, CDR3 length, J gene, CDR3 protein, CDR3 DNA. The D gene is left open where the match is weak. Where a row states a size, it is once, few, many or the class of an expanded clone; other rows omit it.

v_call: TRBV5-6; d_call: TRBD1; clone_size: .; cdr3_length: 15; j_call: TRBJ1-2; cdr3_aa: CASSADDRGDYGYTF; cdr3_nt: TGTGCCAGCAGCGCCGATGACAGGGGTGACTATGGCTACACCTTC
v_call: TRBV5-4; d_call: .; clone_size: .; cdr3_length: 13; j_call: TRBJ1-1; cdr3_aa: CASSDTGNTEAFF; cdr3_nt: TGTGCCAGCAGCGATACGGGGAACACTGAAGCTTTCTTT
v_call: TRBV4-1; d_call: TRBD2; clone_size: few; cdr3_length: 15; j_call: TRBJ2-7; cdr3_aa: CASSQVSGTSYEQYF; cdr3_nt: TGCGCCAGCAGCCAAGTAAGCGGGACTTCCTACGAGCAGTACTTC
v_call: TRBV27; d_call: TRBD2; clone_size: .; cdr3_length: 16; j_call: TRBJ2-1; cdr3_aa: CASSSGRLAGVNEQFF; cdr3_nt: TGTGCCAGCAGTTCCGGGCGCCTAGCGGGAGTAAATGAGCAGTTCTTC
v_call: TRBV29-1; d_call: TRBD2; clone_size: few; cdr3_length: 16; j_call: TRBJ2-1; cdr3_aa: CSVEVAGGGRVNEQFF; cdr3_nt: TGCAGCGTTGAGGTAGCCGGCGGCGGGAGGGTCAATGAGCAGTTCTTC
v_call: TRBV5-6; d_call: .; clone_size: .; cdr3_length: 16; j_call: TRBJ1-6; cdr3_aa: CASSFTGTSYNSPLHF; cdr3_nt: TGTGCCAGCAGCTTTACGGGGACTTCATATAATTCACCCCTCCACTTT
v_call: TRBV6-5; d_call: .; clone_size: once; cdr3_length: 13; j_call: TRBJ1-6; cdr3_aa: CASNHREGSPLHF; cdr3_nt: TGTGCCAGCAACCACAGGGAGGGTTCACCCCTCCACTTT
v_call: TRBV18; d_call: TRBD2; clone_size: once; cdr3_length: 15; j_call: TRBJ2-5; cdr3_aa: CASSLRTSGSETQYF; cdr3_nt: TGTGCCAGCTCACTCAGGACTAGCGGGAGTGAGACCCAGTACTTC
v_call: TRBV7-8; d_call: .; clone_size: .; cdr3_length: 16; j_call: TRBJ1-4; cdr3_aa: CASSLEAGVGDEKLFF; cdr3_nt: TGTGCCAGCAGCTTAGAGGCAGGGGTAGGAGACGAAAAACTGTTTTTT
v_call: TRBV9; d_call: TRBD1; clone_size: once; cdr3_length: 15; j_call: TRBJ1-1; cdr3_aa: CASSTSTGADTEAFF; cdr3_nt: TGTGCCAGCAGCACCTCGACAGGGGCGGACACTGAAGCTTTCTTT
v_call: TRBV28; d_call: .; clone_size: .; cdr3_length: 14; j_call: TRBJ2-7; cdr3_aa: CASSSRDTSYEQYF; cdr3_nt: TGTGCCAGCAGTTCTCGGGACACCTCCTACGAGCAGTACTTC
v_call: TRBV2; d_call: TRBD2; clone_size: once; cdr3_length: 15; j_call: TRBJ2-1; cdr3_aa: CASSETRGSGNEQFF; cdr3_nt: TGTGCCAGCAGTGAAACCCGCGGGAGCGGGAATGAGCAGTTCTTC
v_call: TRBV24-1; d_call: TRBD1; clone_size: .; cdr3_length: 15; j_call: TRBJ1-5; cdr3_aa: CATSDEGQPDQPQHF; cdr3_nt: TGTGCCACCAGTGATGAGGGACAGCCAGACCAGCCCCAGCATTTT
v_call: TRBV15; d_call: TRBD1; clone_size: .; cdr3_length: 16; j_call: TRBJ1-2; cdr3_aa: CATSRDIAGGNYGYTF; cdr3_nt: TGTGCCACCAGCAGAGATATCGCAGGGGGAAACTATGGCTACACCTTC
v_call: TRBV18; d_call: TRBD2; clone_size: once; cdr3_length: 15; j_call: TRBJ2-1; cdr3_aa: CASSPRGEAYNEQFF; cdr3_nt: TGTGCCAGCTCACCTCGGGGGGAGGCCTACAATGAGCAGTTCTTC
v_call: TRBV5-1; d_call: .; clone_size: once; cdr3_length: 16; j_call: TRBJ2-3; cdr3_aa: CASSRQGPYSTDTQYF; cdr3_nt: TGCGCCAGCAGCCGTCAGGGGCCTTATAGCACAGATACGCAGTATTTT
v_call: TRBV19; d_call: .; clone_size: .; cdr3_length: 15; j_call: TRBJ1-2; cdr3_aa: CASSISGQIVGGYTF; cdr3_nt: TGTGCCAGTAGTATCTCCGGACAGATAGTGGGTGGCTACACCTTC
v_call: TRBV5-6; d_call: .; clone_size: .; cdr3_length: 14; j_call: TRBJ2-2; cdr3_aa: CASSLEGGHGELFF; cdr3_nt: TGTGCCAGCAGCTTGGAAGGGGGTCACGGGGAGCTGTTTTTT
v_call: TRBV19; d_call: TRBD2; clone_size: once; cdr3_length: 16; j_call: TRBJ2-1; cdr3_aa: CASSIGGGSSYNEQFF; cdr3_nt: TGTGCCAGTAGTATTGGGGGGGGGAGTTCCTACAATGAGCAGTTCTTC
v_call: TRBV10-2; d_call: .; clone_size: .; cdr3_length: 16; j_call: TRBJ2-6; cdr3_aa: CASSETGFSGANVLTF; cdr3_nt: TGCGCCAGCAGTGAGACAGGGTTCTCTGGGGCCAACGTCCTGACTTTC
v_call: TRBV6-5; d_call: .; clone_size: .; cdr3_length: 16; j_call: TRBJ2-6; cdr3_aa: CASSSPSVSGANVLTF; cdr3_nt: TGTGCCAGCAGTTCCCCCAGTGTCTCTGGGGCCAACGTCCTGACTTTC
v_call: TRBV6-5; d_call: .; clone_size: .; cdr3_length: 12; j_call: TRBJ1-5; cdr3_aa: CASRGGNQPQHF; cdr3_nt: TGTGCCAGCAGAGGAGGCAATCAGCCCCAGCATTTT
v_call: TRBV6-5; d_call: .; clone_size: .; cdr3_length: 15; j_call: TRBJ2-7; cdr3_aa: CASSTRPVPSYEQYF; cdr3_nt: TGTGCCAGCAGTACCCGCCCCGTTCCCAGCTACGAGCAGTACTTC
v_call: TRBV19; d_call: TRBD1; clone_size: .; cdr3_length: 15; j_call: TRBJ1-1; cdr3_aa: CASSITGVRDTEAFF; cdr3_nt: TGTGCCAGTAGTATAACAGGGGTTCGGGACACTGAAGCTTTCTTT
v_call: TRBV7-9; d_call: .; clone_size: .; cdr3_length: 13; j_call: TRBJ2-3; cdr3_aa: CASSPKSADTQYF; cdr3_nt: TGTGCCAGCAGCCCAAAAAGCGCAGATACGCAGTATTTT
v_call: TRBV11-2; d_call: TRBD2; clone_size: .; cdr3_length: 17; j_call: TRBJ2-7; cdr3_aa: CASSLEMTSGIGYEQYF; cdr3_nt: TGTGCCAGCAGCTTAGAAATGACTAGCGGGATAGGCTACGAGCAGTACTTC
v_call: TRBV4-2; d_call: .; clone_size: .; cdr3_length: 19; j_call: TRBJ2-6; cdr3_aa: CASSQGVTPGDSGANVLTF; cdr3_nt: TGTGCCAGCAGCCAAGGGGTTACACCAGGGGACTCTGGGGCCAACGTCCTGACTTTC
v_call: TRBV5-5; d_call: TRBD1; clone_size: few; cdr3_length: 15; j_call: TRBJ2-7; cdr3_aa: CASSHPTGGIYEQYF; cdr3_nt: TGTGCCAGCAGCCACCCGACAGGGGGAATCTACGAGCAGTACTTC
v_call: TRBV5-1; d_call: .; clone_size: .; cdr3_length: 15; j_call: TRBJ2-1; cdr3_aa: CASSLRTSSYNEQFF; cdr3_nt: TGCGCCAGCAGCCTTAGGACAAGCTCCTACAATGAGCAGTTCTTC
v_call: TRBV29-1; d_call: TRBD1; clone_size: .; cdr3_length: 13; j_call: TRBJ1-1; cdr3_aa: CSVGTAMNTEAFF; cdr3_nt: TGCAGCGTGGGGACAGCCATGAACACTGAAGCTTTCTTT
v_call: TRBV18; d_call: .; clone_size: .; cdr3_length: 14; j_call: TRBJ2-7; cdr3_aa: CASSPSRDTYEQYF; cdr3_nt: TGTGCCAGCTCACCATCCCGGGACACCTACGAGCAGTACTTC
v_call: TRBV5-4; d_call: .; clone_size: .; cdr3_length: 15; j_call: TRBJ2-1; cdr3_aa: CASSLGSGGYNEQFF; cdr3_nt: TGTGCCAGCAGCTTAGGTTCCGGCGGCTACAATGAGCAGTTCTTC
v_call: TRBV27; d_call: .; clone_size: .; cdr3_length: 15; j_call: TRBJ1-5; cdr3_aa: CASSVTSGSTDTQHF; cdr3_nt: TGTGCCAGCAGTGTCACTAGCGGGAGCACAGATACGCAGCATTTT
v_call: TRBV6-5; d_call: .; clone_size: .; cdr3_length: 14; j_call: TRBJ2-5; cdr3_aa: CASSYAGPQETQYF; cdr3_nt: TGTGCCAGCAGTTATGCGGGCCCCCAAGAGACCCAGTACTTC